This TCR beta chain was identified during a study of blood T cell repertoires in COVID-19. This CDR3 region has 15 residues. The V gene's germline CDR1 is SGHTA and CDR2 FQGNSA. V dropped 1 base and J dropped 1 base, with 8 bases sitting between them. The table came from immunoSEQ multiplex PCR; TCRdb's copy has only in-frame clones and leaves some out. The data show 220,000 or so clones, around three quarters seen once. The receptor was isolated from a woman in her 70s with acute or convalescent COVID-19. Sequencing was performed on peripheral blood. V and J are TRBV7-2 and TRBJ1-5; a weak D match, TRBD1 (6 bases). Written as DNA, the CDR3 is TGTGCCAGCAGCTTAGAAGACAGGAGCAATCAGCCCCAGCATTTT. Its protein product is CASSLEDRSNQPQHF.